The T cell receptor beta chain under discussion was sequenced for a study of metastatic and nonmetastatic thyroid tumors. Germline V lookup: CDR1 GTSNPN, CDR2 SVGIG (reference sequence). Trimming took off 3 bases at V and 9 bases at J, with 15 bases between the two ends. This CDR3 spans 14 amino acids. None of the patients had undergone any treatment ahead of thyroid surgery. This clone was seen at least ten times. TCRdb re-analyzed the PCR reads through MiXCR. This repertoire shows 35,000 to 45,000 clones, roughly 3.1% found once; its top ten account for 9.5% to 10%. The TCR sequence derives from a female donor with papillary thyroid cancer or a benign thyroid nodule (not recorded which). Some clones in this sample may be carry-over from other donors' samples. The chain couples TRBV30 to TRBJ1-6, with a tentative D call TRBD1 (6 bases). Sequencing input: blood. CDR3 amino acids: CAWSRGGDRSPLHF. The CDR3 DNA sequence: TGTGCCTGGAGCCGAGGGGGGGACCGTTCACCCCTCCACTTT.